Listed here are 29 T cell receptor beta chains from one sample, sequenced in a study of T cells in tuberculosis. Time point: new active TB diagnosis, blood taken before or within 7 days of starting treatment. The assay was immunoSEQ multiplex PCR, and TCRdb's table has in-frame clones only and misses some. There are about 33,000 clones in the sample; about 90% occur only once, and about 5.2% lies in the top ten. The starting material was PBMCs, obtained at tuberculosis diagnosis. The receptors come from an adult with tuberculosis.

The rearrangement uses TRBV10-3 and TRBJ2-1; D uncertain. In germline, CDR1 is ENHRY, CDR2 SYGVKD. CDR3 length: 12 residues. V gave up 3 bases and J gave up 8 bases, with 8 bases separating them. This chain's CDR3 is CAISETTDEQFF. The CDR3, as DNA: TGTGCCATCAGTGAAACGACTGATGAGCAGTTCTTC.

This chain links TRBV7-2 with TRBJ2-1, with D tentatively TRBD1 (6 bases). Trimming removed 6 bases at V and 2 bases at J, with 17 bases between. The CDR3 extends over 16 amino acids. CDR1 and CDR2 (germline): SGHTA, FQGNSA. The CDR3 here is CASRLGSRGTYNEQFF. CDR3 nucleotides: TGTGCCAGCAGACTAGGGTCTAGGGGGACCTACAATGAGCAGTTCTTC.

The chain joins TRBV5-4 to TRBJ2-5, with 10 bases lining up with TRBD1. CDR3 size: 16 residues. The V gene end was trimmed by 3 bases and the J gene end by 0 bases; junction bases not matched to a gene: 5. CDR1 is SGHNT and CDR2 is YYREEE in the germline V gene (reference sequence). CDR3 in amino acids: CASSSGTGEYQETQYF. The CDR3, as DNA: TGTGCCAGCAGCTCGGGGACAGGGGAGTACCAAGAGACCCAGTACTTC.

This clone was seen just once. The rearrangement joins TRBV28 to TRBJ2-3; perhaps TRBD2 as D (6 bases). The CDR3 spans 17 residues. Per germline, CDR1 MDHEN and CDR2 SYDVKM. The V end lost 4 bases, the J end lost 4 bases, and 21 bases lay between the germline ends. The CDR3 loop is CASSSRRGSGVPDTQYF. In DNA, the CDR3 is TGTGCCAGCAGTTCCCGCCGGGGTAGCGGTGTCCCAGATACGCAGTATTTT. Based on the CDR3 plus reference TRBV28 and TRBJ2-3, the full variable domain is DVKVTQSSRYLVKRTGEKVFLECVQDMDHENMFWYRQDPGLGLRLIYFSYDVKMKEKGDIPEGYSVSREKKERFSLILESASTNQTSMYLCASSSRRGSGVPDTQYFGPGTRLTVL.

V is TRBV27 and J is TRBJ1-4; TRBD1 agrees at 12 bases. Germline-derived CDR1 and CDR2 are MNHEY and SMNVEV (reference sequence). The CDR3 has 18 amino acids. The V and J ends lost 3 bases and 3 bases, in that order; junction bases with no gene match: 8. In nucleotides, the CDR3 is TGTGCCAGCAGTTTGGGGACAGGGGGCATCCGAGCTAATGAAAAACTGTTTTTT. It yields the protein CASSLGTGGIRANEKLFF. Looking up the rest from reference TRBV27 and TRBJ1-4 gives the full variable domain: EAQVTQNPRYLITVTGKKLTVTCSQNMNHEYMSWYRQDPGLGLRQIYYSMNVEVTDKGDVPEGYKVSRKEKRNFPLILESPSPNQTSLYFCASSLGTGGIRANEKLFFGSGTQLSVL.

J is TRBJ2-2 and V is TRBV30, with a weak D call TRBD1 (5 bases). CDR1 is GTSNPN, CDR2 SVGIG, per germline (reference sequence). V dropped 3 bases and J dropped 6 bases, with 14 bases sitting between them. CDR3 length equals 14 residues. DNA of the CDR3: TGTGCCTGGAGGGCCGACAGCCTAGCCGGGGAGCTGTTTTTT. Amino acids: CAWRADSLAGELFF.

The DNA of the CDR3 is TGCGCCAGCAGCCAACCAGTACGGACAGGTTCTAATGAAAAACTGTTTTTT. Its protein is CASSQPVRTGSNEKLFF. The chain employs TRBV4-1 and TRBJ1-4, with 7 bases fitting TRBD1. The CDR3 runs to 17 residues. Germline CDR1 reads MGHRA; CDR2 reads YSYEKL. J lost 3 bases, V lost 2 bases, and 9 bases had no gene match.

J is TRBJ1-5 and V is TRBV1; no check of the table's D call, TRBD1, against the DNA was made. TRBV1 is tagged as a pseudogene. The CDR3 is made up of 16 amino acids. In nucleotides, the CDR3 is TGCACCAGCAGCCAAGGAGTCCACAGGGGGCTTCAGCCCCAGCATTTT. Translated: CTSSQGVHRGLQPQHF.

This chain joins TRBV18 and TRBJ1-2, with D uncertain. Deletions cut 3 bases from V and 3 bases from J, with 20 bases between. The CDR3 is 17 residues long. From germline, CDR1 is KGHSH and CDR2 LQKENI. CDR3 sequence: CASSPPARGRPDYGYTF. CDR3 DNA: TGTGCCAGCTCACCCCCTGCACGCGGGCGGCCGGACTATGGCTACACCTTC.

This clone has more than one count but fewer than ten. V is TRBV4-2 and J is TRBJ2-7; 8 nucleotides align to TRBD2. V shed 0 bases, J shed 2 bases, and the junction held 9 bases outside the gene matches. Germline-derived CDR1 and CDR2 are LGHNA and YNFKEQ. This CDR3 is 17 amino acids long. CDR3 DNA sequence: TGTGCCAGCAGCCAAGACCCGGGACTAGGGAGCGCCTACGAGCAGTACTTC. Translation gives CASSQDPGLGSAYEQYF.

CDR3 bases: TGTGCCTGGAATAACGGACAGCTCCAAGAGACCCAGTACTTC. This gives the protein CAWNNGQLQETQYF. J is TRBJ2-5 and V is TRBV30; TRBD1 might be the D (6 bases). The CDR3 is 14 residues long. Germline CDR1 and CDR2: GTSNPN and SVGIG (reference sequence). The ends were cut back, 4 bases at V and 1 base at J, with 13 bases in the middle.

The gene calls are TRBV2 and TRBJ1-4; TRBD1 might be the D (6 bases). This CDR3 is built from 18 residues. CDR1 is SNHLY and CDR2 is FYNNEI in the germline V gene. The V end lost 1 base, the J end lost 6 bases, and 21 bases lay between the germline ends. The CDR3 DNA reads as TGTGCCAGCAGTGAAGTGGATGCCTCTTACAGGGCCGATGAAAAACTGTTTTTT. Residues: CASSEVDASYRADEKLFF. Full variable domain (rest looked up from reference TRBV2 and TRBJ1-4): EPEVTQTPSHQVTQMGQEVILRCVPISNHLYFYWYRQILGQKVEFLVSFYNNEISEKSEIFDDQFSVERPDGSNFTLKIRSTKLEDSAMYFCASSEVDASYRADEKLFFGSGTQLSVL.

V gene TRBV5-5 combines with J gene TRBJ1-6; 8 bases fit TRBD1. The CDR3 contains 16 residues. J was trimmed by 9 bases and V by 3 bases; bases with no gene match: 11. Germline V gene data show CDR1 as SGHKS and CDR2 as YYEKEE (reference sequence). CDR3 coding DNA: TGTGCCAGCAGCTCGCACCAAGACAGGGGAAGTTCACCCCTCCACTTT. Its translation: CASSSHQDRGSSPLHF.

This clone qualifies as medium-sized. The V and J genes are TRBV2 and TRBJ1-4, with D possibly matching TRBD1 (5 bases). This CDR3 has 13 residues. Trimming took off 8 bases at V and 4 bases at J, with 11 bases between the two ends. Germline lookup yields CDR1 SNHLY and CDR2 FYNNEI. The CDR3 DNA reads TGTGCCAGCTTGAGACAGCGTAATGAAAAACTGTTTTTT. Protein sequence: CASLRQRNEKLFF.

This chain uses TRBV5-1 with TRBJ1-2; 11 nucleotides match TRBD1. The junction had 2 bases not matched to a gene; V was cut back by 4 bases and J by 6 bases. This CDR3 has 13 residues. Germline loops: CDR1 SGHRS, CDR2 YFSETQ. CDR3 sequence (DNA): TGCGCCAGCAGCGCGGGACAGGGGGATGGCTACACCTTC. Translation gives CASSAGQGDGYTF. Full variable domain (rest looked up from reference TRBV5-1 and TRBJ1-2): KAGVTQTPRYLIKTRGQQVTLSCSPISGHRSVSWYQQTPGQGLQFLFEYFSETQRNKGNFPGRFSGRQFSNSRSEMNVSTLELGDSALYLCASSAGQGDGYTFGSGTRLTVV.

The chain joins TRBV18 to TRBJ2-2, with TRBD2 as a possible D gene (6 bases). The CDR3 has 15 amino acids. The V gene's germline CDR1 is KGHSH and CDR2 LQKENI. The ends were cut back, 3 bases at V and 0 bases at J, with 8 bases in the middle. Here the CDR3 reads CASSPGGANTGELFF. DNA for the CDR3: TGTGCCAGCTCACCGGGAGGCGCGAACACCGGGGAGCTGTTTTTT.

This rearrangement joins TRBV10-2 to TRBJ1-1; 9 nucleotides agree with TRBD1. Per germline, CDR1 WSHSY and CDR2 SAAADI. The CDR3 spans 15 residues. V was pared by 6 bases and J by 3 bases, with 8 bases of the junction left unmatched. In DNA, the CDR3 is TGCGCCAGCAGAGATCGGTGGACAGGGGACACTGAAGCTTTCTTT. Amino acids: CASRDRWTGDTEAFF.

The V call is TRBV30, the J call TRBJ2-5; TRBD2 aligns across 7 bases. Germline lookup yields CDR1 GTSNPN and CDR2 SVGIG (reference sequence). The CDR3 has 15 residues. Trimming cost V 2 bases and J 4 bases; bases outside gene matches: 10. Here the CDR3 reads CAWSKGTMGLETQYF. The CDR3 region has the DNA TGTGCCTGGAGTAAGGGGACTATGGGCCTAGAGACCCAGTACTTC.

This clone has a single count. For the CDR3, the DNA is TGTGCCAGCAGCCCTCGCGGGCGGCCAGATACGCAGTATTTT. Translating it yields CASSPRGRPDTQYF. The genes are TRBV5-4 and TRBJ2-3, with D possibly TRBD2 on 5 matching bases. The CDR3 covers 14 residues. V lost 4 bases to trimming and J lost 4 bases, with 13 bases between them. Per germline, CDR1 SGHNT and CDR2 YYREEE (reference sequence).

This clone was recorded only once. The chain joins TRBV7-9 to TRBJ1-4; D is perhaps TRBD1 (5 bases). The CDR3 contains 15 residues. Per germline, CDR1 SEHNR and CDR2 FQNEAQ (reference sequence). The V and J ends lost 3 bases and 0 bases respectively, with 8 bases between them. In DNA form, the CDR3 reads TGTGCCAGCAGCTTGTCGACAGCAACTAATGAAAAACTGTTTTTT. This encodes CASSLSTATNEKLFF.

V and J are TRBV30 and TRBJ1-6; TRBD1 matches at 9 bases. Losses at the gene ends were 4 bases for V and 17 bases for J; bases not matched to a gene: 9. CDR3 size: 12 residues. Germline V gene lookup returns CDR1 GTSNPN and CDR2 SVGIG (reference sequence). The CDR3 nucleotides read TGTGCCTGGACCGGGACAGGGTCAGCGTTCCACTTT. Protein: CAWTGTGSAFHF.

V and J are TRBV5-1 and TRBJ2-7, with D possibly matching TRBD1 (6 bases). Trimming left V 7 bases short and J 0 bases short, with 17 bases between. In germline, CDR1 is SGHRS, CDR2 YFSETQ. This CDR3 contains 15 residues. The CDR3 spells CASRPRTVNSYEQYF. The CDR3 DNA sequence: TGCGCCAGCCGACCTAGGACAGTAAACTCCTACGAGCAGTACTTC.

The CDR3, as DNA: TGTGCCAGCAGTATGGGACAGGGGGCAAGTGGCTACACCTTC. Protein: CASSMGQGASGYTF. The chain joins TRBV2 to TRBJ1-2, with 12 nucleotides matching TRBD1. V shed 5 bases and J 7 bases; nucleotides not matched to a gene: 5. Germline V gene data show CDR1 as SNHLY and CDR2 as FYNNEI. This CDR3 comprises 14 residues.

The V call is TRBV28, the J call TRBJ1-2; D call uncertain. V lost 2 bases to trimming and J lost 6 bases, with 13 bases between them. Germline lookup yields CDR1 MDHEN and CDR2 SYDVKM. The CDR3 totals 14 residues. The CDR3 coding sequence is TGTGCCAGCAGTTTAGTTCCCTACCAGGATGGCTACACCTTC. This encodes CASSLVPYQDGYTF.

The chain combines TRBV5-8 with TRBJ2-3; the D gene is possibly TRBD2 (6 bases). V was cut by 0 bases and J by 5 bases, with 19 bases left in between. This CDR3 spans 17 amino acids. From germline, CDR1 is SGHTS and CDR2 YDEGEE. The DNA of the CDR3 is TGTGCCAGCAGCTTGGCTGGGGGACTTCGATCAGGAGATACGCAGTATTTT. Translation: CASSLAGGLRSGDTQYF.

The chain has TRBV2 and TRBJ2-1; 15 bases match TRBD2. The CDR3 length is 17 residues. Germline CDR1 reads SNHLY; CDR2 reads FYNNEI. With V trimmed by 7 bases and J by 8 bases, 12 bases remained unmatched. The CDR3 region is CASKWEQGLAGGYEQFF. The CDR3 DNA reads as TGTGCCAGCAAGTGGGAACAGGGACTAGCGGGAGGTTATGAGCAGTTCTTC.

The rearrangement joins TRBV30 to TRBJ1-6; D is undetermined. This CDR3 is 13 amino acids long. CDR1 and CDR2 (germline): GTSNPN, SVGIG (reference sequence). Trimming took 4 bases from V and 3 from J, leaving 7 bases between them. The DNA of the CDR3 is TGTGCCTGGAAGCGGGACTATAATTCACCCCTCCACTTT. Its translation is CAWKRDYNSPLHF.

This clone was picked up a small number of times. This sequence joins TRBV28 and TRBJ1-6; TRBD1 aligns across 7 bases. V was clipped by 1 base and J by 7 bases; unmatched bases: 7. Germline CDR1 reads MDHEN; CDR2 reads SYDVKM. The CDR3 runs 16 residues. CDR3 residues: CASSLSIPGGNSPLHF. CDR3 sequence (DNA): TGTGCCAGCAGTTTATCCATTCCAGGGGGAAATTCACCCCTCCACTTT.

This sequence joins TRBV30 and TRBJ2-1, with TRBD2 as a possible D gene (5 bases). Deletions cut 5 bases from V and 2 bases from J, with 7 bases between. Germline V gene sequence: CDR1 GTSNPN, CDR2 SVGIG (reference sequence). This CDR3 has 12 amino acids. CDR3 amino acids: CAWAGTYNEQFF. The CDR3 DNA sequence: TGTGCCTGGGCCGGGACCTACAATGAGCAGTTCTTC.